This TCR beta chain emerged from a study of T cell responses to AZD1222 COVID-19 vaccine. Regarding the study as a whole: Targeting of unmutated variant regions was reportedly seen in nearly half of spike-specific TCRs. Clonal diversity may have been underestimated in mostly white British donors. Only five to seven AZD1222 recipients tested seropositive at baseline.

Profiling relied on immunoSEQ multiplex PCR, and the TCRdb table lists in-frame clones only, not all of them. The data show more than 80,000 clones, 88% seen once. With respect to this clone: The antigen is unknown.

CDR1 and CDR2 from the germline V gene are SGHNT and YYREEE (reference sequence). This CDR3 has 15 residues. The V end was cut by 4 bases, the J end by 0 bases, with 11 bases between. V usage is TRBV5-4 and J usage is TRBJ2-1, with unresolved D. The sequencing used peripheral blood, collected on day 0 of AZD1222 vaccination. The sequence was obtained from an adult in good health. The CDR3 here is CASSADLNSYNEQFF. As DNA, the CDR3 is TGTGCCAGCAGCGCCGACCTAAACTCCTACAATGAGCAGTTCTTC.